The next 8 T cell receptor beta chains were all read from a single sample in a study of patients and donors after allogeneic stem cell transplantation. Each CDR3 protein gets one entry after TCRdb re-called the RT-PCR reads with MiXCR. The table has about 160,000 distinct CDR3 sequences, roughly two fifths seen once. Material: blood, either unsorted or a sorted T cell fraction (not recorded which). The receptors were gathered from a human donor who was either an allogeneic HSCT recipient or a stem cell or donor lymphocyte infusion donor (not recorded which). It is not recorded whose cells these are; they may come from a transplant donor.

This clonotype has a handful of counts. The chain recombines TRBV28 with TRBJ1-5; D may be TRBD1 (5 bases). The V end lost 7 bases, the J end lost 4 bases, and 20 bases lay between the germline ends. Germline V gene data show CDR1 as MDHEN and CDR2 as SYDVKM. The CDR3 runs 16 residues. CDR3: CASKNFGGRGNQPQHF. CDR3 coding DNA: TGTGCCAGCAAAAATTTCGGGGGAAGAGGTAATCAGCCCCAGCATTTT.

The chain recombines TRBV3-1 with TRBJ2-7; D call uncertain. Trimming stripped 0 bases from V and 1 base from J, with 7 bases between. Germline CDR1 is LGHDT and CDR2 is YNNKEL (reference sequence). This CDR3 region has 14 residues. CDR3 in amino acids: CASSQDRFSYEQYF. DNA for the CDR3: TGTGCCAGCAGCCAAGACAGGTTTTCCTACGAGCAGTACTTC.

V gene TRBV6-1 combines with J gene TRBJ1-5; D is unresolved. The CDR3 sequence is 15 residues long. Germline V lookup: CDR1 MNHNS, CDR2 SASEGT. V lost 6 bases and J 0 bases, leaving 12 bases between the germline ends. This CDR3 reads CASSDRGHSNQPQHF. CDR3 DNA: TGTGCCAGCAGCGACCGGGGTCATAGCAATCAGCCCCAGCATTTT.

This clonotype turned up a few times. The rearrangement joins TRBV12-3 or TRBV12-4 to TRBJ2-1; D perhaps matches TRBD2 (5 bases). CDR3 length equals 12 residues. V was trimmed by 9 bases and J by 9 bases, leaving 15 bases between them. The CDR3 DNA sequence: TGTGCCAGTAAAAATTCGGGAATTGAGCAGTTCTTC. This gives the protein CASKNSGIEQFF.

The rearrangement uses TRBV7-6 and TRBJ2-7; TRBD1 or TRBD2 may be the D gene (5 bases each). Trimming stripped 1 base from V and 4 bases from J, with 8 bases between. CDR1 SGHVS and CDR2 FNYEAQ come from the germline V gene. The CDR3 is 13 amino acids. CDR3 DNA: TGTGCCAGCAGCTTAGAAGAGGGGTACGAGCAGTACGTC. Translation: CASSLEEGYEQYV.

The genes are TRBV28 and TRBJ1-1; D unclear. Looked up from germline, CDR1 is MDHEN and CDR2 is SYDVKM. The V end was cut by 7 bases, the J end by 5 bases, with 5 bases between. The CDR3 has 10 residues. The DNA of the CDR3 is TGTGCCAGCACAAGGACTGAAGCTTTCTTT. Translated: CASTRTEAFF.

This clonotype showed up just a few times. The rearrangement uses TRBV12-3 or TRBV12-4 and TRBJ1-2; D is ambiguous. The CDR3 has 15 residues. V shed 0 bases and J shed 4 bases, with 12 bases lying between them. CDR3 amino acids: CASSLAFGGGYGYTF. In nucleotides, the CDR3 is TGTGCCAGCAGTTTAGCGTTCGGAGGTGGCTATGGCTACACCTTC.

A few counts support this clonotype. The V call is TRBV29-1, the J call TRBJ1-1; a weak D match, TRBD1 (5 bases). The CDR3 runs 12 residues. Trimming took off 1 base at V and 10 bases at J, with 13 bases between the two ends. Per the germline V gene, CDR1 is SQVTM and CDR2 is ANQGSEA. CDR3 sequence reads: CSVEAGGVLAFF. The CDR3 DNA is TGCAGCGTTGAAGCGGGAGGGGTGTTAGCTTTCTTT.